This T cell receptor beta chain was found in a study of blood T cell repertoires in COVID-19. With regard to this clone: A read error may be the cause here, since a much bigger clone is one base away. Other nucleotide sequences in the sample specify the same CDR3.

The method was immunoSEQ multiplex PCR; TCRdb's version includes in-frame clones alone and lacks a portion of them. The sample has 150,000 to 200,000 clones, more than 65% seen once. V dropped 0 bases and J dropped 3 bases, with 15 bases sitting between them. Germline CDR1 and CDR2: WNHNN and SYGVQD (reference sequence). The CDR3 totals 17 residues. What was sequenced was PBMCs or T cells enriched from blood (not recorded which). The chain employs TRBV10-1 and TRBJ1-5; weak D call: TRBD1 (5 bases). The clonotype was recovered from a man aged 50-60 years who had recovered from COVID-19. This CDR3 reads CASSESGGTGVNQPQHF. Here the CDR3 DNA reads TGCGCCAGCAGTGAGTCTGGGGGGACGGGGGTCAATCAGCCCCAGCATTTT.